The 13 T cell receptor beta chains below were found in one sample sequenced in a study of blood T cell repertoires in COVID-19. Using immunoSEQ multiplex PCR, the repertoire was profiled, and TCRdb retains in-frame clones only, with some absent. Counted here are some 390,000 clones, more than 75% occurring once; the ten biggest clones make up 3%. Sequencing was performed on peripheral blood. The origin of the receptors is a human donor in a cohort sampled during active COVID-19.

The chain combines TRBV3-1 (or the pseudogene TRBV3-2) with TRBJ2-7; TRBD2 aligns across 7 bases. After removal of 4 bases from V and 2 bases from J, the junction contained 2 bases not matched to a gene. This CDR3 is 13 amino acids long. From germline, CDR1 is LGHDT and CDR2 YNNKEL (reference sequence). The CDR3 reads CASSPGTTYEQYF. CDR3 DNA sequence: TGTGCCAGCAGCCCCGGGACTACCTACGAGCAGTACTTC.

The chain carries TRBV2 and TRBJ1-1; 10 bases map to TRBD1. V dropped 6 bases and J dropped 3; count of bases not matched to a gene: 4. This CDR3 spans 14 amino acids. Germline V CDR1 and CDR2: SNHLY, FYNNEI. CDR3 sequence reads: CASSLDRGYTEAFF. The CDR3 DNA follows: TGTGCCAGCAGCCTGGACAGGGGGTACACTGAAGCTTTCTTT.

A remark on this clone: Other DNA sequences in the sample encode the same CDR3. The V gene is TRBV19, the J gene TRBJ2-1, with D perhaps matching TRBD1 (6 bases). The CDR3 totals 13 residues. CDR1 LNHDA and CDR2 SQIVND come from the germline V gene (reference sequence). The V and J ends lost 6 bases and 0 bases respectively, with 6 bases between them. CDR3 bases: TGTGCCAGTAGCAGGGGCTCCTACAATGAGCAGTTCTTC. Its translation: CASSRGSYNEQFF.

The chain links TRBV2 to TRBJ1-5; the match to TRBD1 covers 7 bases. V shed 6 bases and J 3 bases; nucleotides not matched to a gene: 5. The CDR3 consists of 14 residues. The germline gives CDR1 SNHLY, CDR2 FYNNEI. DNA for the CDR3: TGTGCCAGCAGAAAGGGACAGAACAATCAGCCCCAGCATTTT. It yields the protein CASRKGQNNQPQHF. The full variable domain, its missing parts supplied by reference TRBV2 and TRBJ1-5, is EPEVTQTPSHQVTQMGQEVILRCVPISNHLYFYWYRQILGQKVEFLVSFYNNEISEKSEIFDDQFSVERPDGSNFTLKIRSTKLEDSAMYFCASRKGQNNQPQHFGDGTRLSIL.

The CDR3 region has the DNA TGTGCCAGCTCACCGACCGGGACAGTCACCTACGAGCAGTACTTC. This encodes CASSPTGTVTYEQYF. The rearrangement links TRBV18 to TRBJ2-7, with 7 bases aligning to TRBD1. The germline gives CDR1 KGHSH, CDR2 LQKENI. The CDR3 sequence is 15 residues long. V gave up 3 bases and J gave up 2 bases; unmatched junction bases: 7.

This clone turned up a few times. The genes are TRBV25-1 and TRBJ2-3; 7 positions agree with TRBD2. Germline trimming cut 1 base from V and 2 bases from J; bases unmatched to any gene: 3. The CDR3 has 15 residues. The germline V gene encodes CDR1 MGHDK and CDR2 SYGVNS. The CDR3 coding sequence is TGTGCCAGCAGTGAATCTCGGGAGGTCACAGATACGCAGTATTTT. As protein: CASSESREVTDTQYF.

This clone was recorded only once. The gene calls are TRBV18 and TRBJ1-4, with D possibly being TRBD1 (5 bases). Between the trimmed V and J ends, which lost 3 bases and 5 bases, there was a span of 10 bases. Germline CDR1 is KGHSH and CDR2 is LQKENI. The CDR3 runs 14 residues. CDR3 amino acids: CASSPAQANEKLFF. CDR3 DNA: TGTGCCAGCTCACCGGCACAGGCAAATGAAAAACTGTTTTTT.

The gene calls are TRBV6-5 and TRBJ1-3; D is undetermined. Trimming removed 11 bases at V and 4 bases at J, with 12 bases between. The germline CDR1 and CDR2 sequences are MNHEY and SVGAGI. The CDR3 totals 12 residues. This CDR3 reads CASLPRGNTIYF. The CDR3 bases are TGTGCCTCACTACCGAGAGGAAACACCATATATTTT.

The CDR3 DNA reads TGTGCCAGCAGCCTCTCGCCCGGAGGGCGTTATGGCACAGATACGCAGTATTTT. It translates to CASSLSPGGRYGTDTQYF. The gene calls are TRBV5-6 and TRBJ2-3; D is possibly TRBD2 (6 bases). In germline, CDR1 is SGHDT, CDR2 YYEEEE. The CDR3 has 18 amino acids. The V end lost 4 bases, the J end lost 1 base, and 22 bases lay between the germline ends.

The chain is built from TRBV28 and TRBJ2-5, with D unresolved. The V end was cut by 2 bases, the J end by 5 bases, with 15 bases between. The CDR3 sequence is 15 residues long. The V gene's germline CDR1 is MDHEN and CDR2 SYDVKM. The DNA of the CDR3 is TGTGCCAGCAGTTTAGGTACTCTAGGAATGGAGACCCAGTACTTC. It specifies CASSLGTLGMETQYF.

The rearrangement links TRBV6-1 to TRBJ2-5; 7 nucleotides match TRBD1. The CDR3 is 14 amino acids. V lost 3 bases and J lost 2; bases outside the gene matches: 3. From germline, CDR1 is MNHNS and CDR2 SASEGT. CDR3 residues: CASSDTGDQETQYF. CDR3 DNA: TGTGCCAGCAGTGATACAGGGGATCAAGAGACCCAGTACTTC.

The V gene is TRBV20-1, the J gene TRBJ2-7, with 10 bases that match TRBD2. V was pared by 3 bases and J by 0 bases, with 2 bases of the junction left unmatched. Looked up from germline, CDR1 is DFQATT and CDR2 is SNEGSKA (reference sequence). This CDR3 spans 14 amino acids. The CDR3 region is CSASGTSDSYEQYF. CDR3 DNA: TGCAGTGCTAGTGGGACTAGCGACTCCTACGAGCAGTACTTC.

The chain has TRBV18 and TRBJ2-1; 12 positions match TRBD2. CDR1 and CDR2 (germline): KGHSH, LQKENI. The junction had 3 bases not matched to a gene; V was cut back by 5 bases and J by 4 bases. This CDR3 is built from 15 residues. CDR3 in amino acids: CASSSTSGGYNEQFF. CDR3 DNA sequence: TGTGCCAGCTCATCGACTAGCGGGGGATACAATGAGCAGTTCTTC.